The present T cell receptor beta chain was sequenced within a study of tumor-infiltrating lymphocytes in primary liver carcinoma. The authors made TCR beta cDNA from about 500 ng total RNA with a constant-region primer. Library construction for TCR beta comprised three nested multiplex PCR rounds performed with slightly modified ARM-PCR. TRBV1-TRBV30 forward primers and a C-beta reverse primer were used in the first two PCR rounds, which each ran for about 9 cycles. Using its own MiXCR run on the multiplex PCR reads, TCRdb lists one record per CDR3 protein. This sample has a few hundred thousand distinct CDR3 sequences, with roughly 60% found just once. For this clonotype: Its ends do not fully match the called genes, so a read error is possible.

Germline V gene data show CDR1 as LGHNA and CDR2 as YNFKEQ. This CDR3 contains 17 residues. Unsorted whole blood yielded blood RNA, and germline DNA was extracted as well. The gene calls are TRBV4-2 and TRBJ2-1, with 13 bases identical to TRBD2. The sequence came from a woman aged 30 to 39 with primary liver carcinoma and hepatitis B virus infection. Material for sequencing was peripheral blood. CDR3 DNA sequence: TGTGCCAACAGCCAAGATCAGGGGACTAGCGGGAACAATGAGCAGTTCTTC. This encodes CANSQDQGTSGNNEQFF.